The 14 T cell receptor beta chains given below trace back to one sample, sequenced in a study of shared clonotypes between healthy human individuals. TCRdb's copy holds only in-frame clones and misses some; the assay was immunoSEQ multiplex PCR. Of 850,000 to 1,200,000 clones in the sample, about 76% are singletons; the top ten hold roughly 1.4%. The sequenced sample consisted of memory CD4+ T cells sorted from blood. Subset specified: CD45RA-negative fraction. Receptors originate from a man between 18 and 29 years old in good health.

V and J are TRBV7-2 and TRBJ2-5, with 8 nucleotides matching TRBD2. Germline CDR1 is SGHTA and CDR2 is FQGNSA. The J segment lost 5 bases and the V segment lost 3 bases, leaving 8 bases of the junction unmatched. This CDR3 region has 15 residues. The CDR3 protein is CASSFGTRGMETQYF. DNA of the CDR3: TGTGCCAGCAGCTTTGGGACTAGAGGAATGGAGACCCAGTACTTC.

Worth noting for this clone: The junction does not match germline at one end; this may be a read error. The chain couples TRBV7-7 to TRBJ2-5; D call uncertain. Germline CDR1 and CDR2: SSHAT and FNYEAQ (reference sequence). This CDR3 contains 13 residues. The CDR3 protein is CASSAERTETQYF. The CDR3 bases are TGTGCTAGCAGCGCAGAGAGGACGGAGACCCAGTACTTC.

The CDR3 loop reads CATSRGGRDGGYTF. CDR3 coding DNA: TGTGCCACCAGCAGAGGAGGGCGGGACGGTGGCTACACCTTC. The V and J genes are TRBV15 and TRBJ1-2, with D maybe TRBD1 (5 bases). This CDR3 region has 14 residues. CDR1 and CDR2 (germline): LNHNV, YYDKDF (reference sequence). The V end lost 1 base, the J end lost 7 bases, and 13 bases lay between the germline ends.

The chain recombines TRBV5-1 with TRBJ2-2, with 8 bases matching TRBD2. The V segment lost 4 bases and the J segment 3 bases; nucleotides outside the gene matches: 8. The CDR3 sequence is 16 residues long. Germline V CDR1 and CDR2: SGHRS, YFSETQ. The CDR3, as DNA: TGCGCCAGCAGCCTGCCCCGAGCGGGGGACACCGGGGAGCTGTTTTTT. It yields the protein CASSLPRAGDTGELFF.

V usage is TRBV28 and J usage is TRBJ1-5; the D gene is possibly TRBD1 (6 bases). The CDR3 sequence is 14 residues long. Germline V gene data show CDR1 as MDHEN and CDR2 as SYDVKM. Trimming pared 6 bases from V and 5 bases from J, leaving 14 bases between. CDR3 DNA sequence: TGTGCCAGCAGGGTGGGGGGCAAAGATCAGCCCCAGCATTTT. This translates into CASRVGGKDQPQHF. The variable domain in full, completed from reference TRBV28 and TRBJ1-5, reads DVKVTQSSRYLVKRTGEKVFLECVQDMDHENMFWYRQDPGLGLRLIYFSYDVKMKEKGDIPEGYSVSREKKERFSLILESASTNQTSMYLCASRVGGKDQPQHFGDGTRLSIL.

The rearrangement links TRBV30 to TRBJ1-1, with D uncertain. V dropped 8 bases and J dropped 3 bases, with 16 bases sitting between them. The CDR3 contains 13 residues. CDR1 and CDR2 from the germline V gene are GTSNPN and SVGIG (reference sequence). For the CDR3, the DNA is TGTGCCAGGGAGACTAAGGGTTACACTGAAGCTTTCTTT. Residues: CARETKGYTEAFF. Filled out from reference TRBV30 and TRBJ1-1, the complete variable domain reads SQTIHQWPATLVQPVGSPLSLECTVEGTSNPNLYWYRQAAGRGLQLLFYSVGIGQISSEVPQNLSASRPQDRQFILSSKKLLLSDSGFYLCARETKGYTEAFFGQGTRLTVV.

Comment on this clone: Other DNA sequences in the sample encode the same CDR3. The chain recombines TRBV7-9 with TRBJ2-3; D is possibly TRBD2 (5 bases). CDR3 length: 14 residues. CDR1 is SEHNR and CDR2 is FQNEAQ in the germline V gene (reference sequence). The ends were cut back, 3 bases at V and 2 bases at J, with 9 bases in the middle. CDR3 in amino acids: CASSFEGLTDTQYF. The CDR3 DNA sequence: TGTGCCAGCAGCTTTGAGGGTCTCACAGATACGCAGTATTTT.

Turning to this clone: Other DNA sequences of this sample code for an identical CDR3. The chain couples TRBV5-6 to TRBJ1-3, with D unclear. CDR1 and CDR2 (germline): SGHDT, YYEEEE. V dropped 0 bases and J dropped 7 bases, with 5 bases sitting between them. This CDR3 is 12 amino acids long. Here the CDR3 reads CASSLAGNTIYF. CDR3 in DNA: TGTGCCAGCAGCTTGGCCGGTAACACCATATATTTT.

CDR3: CASSGSGRGGQPQHF. Written as DNA, the CDR3 is TGTGCCAGCAGTGGATCCGGCAGGGGAGGACAGCCCCAGCATTTT. This chain links TRBV2 with TRBJ1-5; possibly TRBD1 for D (6 bases). The CDR3 totals 15 residues. V was shortened by 4 bases and J by 7 bases, with 17 bases between the two germline ends. Germline CDR1 reads SNHLY; CDR2 reads FYNNEI.

This chain links TRBV5-4 with TRBJ2-5, with 8 bases lining up with TRBD2. Germline CDR1 SGHNT, CDR2 YYREEE (reference sequence). V lost 4 bases, J lost 5 bases, and 16 bases stayed unmatched. The CDR3 totals 17 residues. The DNA for the CDR3 is TGTGCCAGCAGCAGACAGTCCCCGACTAGCGCTGTGGAGACCCAGTACTTC. The encoded protein is CASSRQSPTSAVETQYF.

The chain carries TRBV7-2 and TRBJ1-6, with D perhaps matching TRBD1 (6 bases). V lost 5 bases, J lost 7 bases, and 15 bases lay in between. The CDR3 runs 15 residues. Germline V lookup: CDR1 SGHTA, CDR2 FQGNSA. CDR3 region: CASSLGGIVNSPLHF. The CDR3 region has the DNA TGTGCCAGCAGCCTAGGGGGTATAGTAAATTCACCCCTCCACTTT. The variable domain in full, completed from reference TRBV7-2 and TRBJ1-6, reads GAGVSQSPSNKVTEKGKDVELRCDPISGHTALYWYRQSLGQGLEFLIYFQGNSAPDKSGLPSDRFSAERTGGSVSTLTIQRTQQEDSAVYLCASSLGGIVNSPLHFGNGTRLTVT.

The V and J genes are TRBV19 and TRBJ2-1, with TRBD2 matching 9 bases. With 4 bases clipped from V and 7 bases from J, the junction kept 8 bases outside the gene matches. CDR1 and CDR2 from the germline V gene are LNHDA and SQIVND (reference sequence). The CDR3 loop spans 15 amino acids. The CDR3 nucleotides read TGTGCCAGTAGTACGGTGACTAGCGGTCGGAATGAGCAGTTCTTC. Translated: CASSTVTSGRNEQFF.

The rearrangement uses TRBV10-3 and TRBJ2-3; 9 positions match TRBD2. CDR1 and CDR2 from the germline V gene are ENHRY and SYGVKD. Germline trimming cut 11 bases from V and 1 base from J; bases unmatched to any gene: 4. The CDR3 runs 13 residues. The CDR3 DNA is TGTGCCGGAGCGGGGGGCCGCACAGATACGCAGTATTTT. It is translated as CAGAGGRTDTQYF.

This clone occurred once. This rearrangement joins TRBV10-3 to TRBJ1-3; TRBD1 matches at 9 bases. J lost 2 bases, V lost 3 bases, and 2 bases had no gene match. In germline, CDR1 is ENHRY, CDR2 SYGVKD. The CDR3 runs to 15 residues. This chain's CDR3 is CAISEGDRAGNTIYF. CDR3 DNA: TGTGCCATCAGTGAAGGGGACAGGGCTGGAAACACCATATATTTT.